These 30 T cell receptor beta chains share one sample of origin, sequenced in a study of neoadjuvant nivolumab and ipilimumab in lung cancer. Measured with immunoSEQ multiplex PCR; TCRdb has only the in-frame clones, and not every one. The repertoire holds more than 6,000 clones, with about 72% as singletons. The sequences come from tumor tissue, collected after neoadjuvant nivolumab, alone or with ipilimumab, at or shortly before surgery. Receptors were obtained from an adult with non-small cell lung cancer.

The V gene is TRBV19, the J gene TRBJ1-1; 7 nucleotides line up with TRBD1. This CDR3 is 17 amino acids long. V trimming: 3 bases; J trimming: 1 base; junction bases outside the gene matches: 11. Germline lookup yields CDR1 LNHDA and CDR2 SQIVND (reference sequence). The CDR3 spells CASSIGSTGRENTEAFF. CDR3 DNA: TGTGCCAGTAGTATTGGATCGACAGGGAGGGAGAACACTGAAGCTTTCTTT.

This clone occurred a few times. The rearrangement uses TRBV19 and TRBJ2-5; D ambiguous. Looked up from germline, CDR1 is LNHDA and CDR2 is SQIVND (reference sequence). Trimming removed 5 bases from V and 5 bases from J, with 18 bases in between. The CDR3 runs 15 residues. CDR3 in amino acids: CASSSRVASRETQYF. Here the CDR3 DNA reads TGTGCCAGTAGTTCACGAGTTGCGAGTCGGGAGACCCAGTACTTC.

The gene calls are TRBV11-2 and TRBJ2-3, with D perhaps TRBD2 (6 bases). V lost 1 base and J lost 0, with 8 bases in between. In germline, CDR1 is SGHAT, CDR2 FQNNGV. The CDR3 spans 15 residues. CDR3 bases: TGTGCCAGCAGCTTAGCGGGAGTTAGCACAGATACGCAGTATTTT. This translates into CASSLAGVSTDTQYF.

CDR3 protein: CASERDTYEQYF. As DNA, the CDR3 is TGTGCCAGTGAACGGGACACGTACGAGCAGTACTTC. The chain uses TRBV28 and TRBJ2-7; D perhaps matches TRBD1 (6 bases). V lost 9 bases to trimming and J lost 4 bases, with 13 bases between them. The CDR3 spans 12 residues. CDR1 is MDHEN and CDR2 is SYDVKM in the germline V gene.

This chain links TRBV29-1 with TRBJ2-3, with TRBD2 identical over 10 bases. Looked up from germline, CDR1 is SQVTM and CDR2 is ANQGSEA. CDR3 length equals 15 residues. Trimming at V came to 6 bases and at J to 6 bases, leaving 12 bases not matched to a gene. The DNA of the CDR3 is TGCAGCGTCGTATCTAGCGGGAGCCCAGGGGATACGCAGTATTTT. Protein product: CSVVSSGSPGDTQYF.

This clone was observed a few times. The chain recombines TRBV5-1 with TRBJ1-1; 11 nucleotides agree with TRBD1. J was trimmed by 4 bases and V by 7 bases; bases with no gene match: 9. This CDR3 region has 15 residues. Germline-derived CDR1 and CDR2 are SGHRS and YFSETQ. In DNA form, the CDR3 reads TGCGCCAGCGGTGGACAGGGGGCGGACGGCACTGAAGCTTTCTTT. Its translation: CASGGQGADGTEAFF.

In nucleotides, the CDR3 is TGTGCCATCAGTGACGGGAGAGGTACCGAGCAGTACTTC. It encodes CAISDGRGTEQYF. V and J are TRBV10-3 and TRBJ2-7, with D possibly matching TRBD2 (6 bases). CDR1 is ENHRY, CDR2 SYGVKD, per germline. The CDR3 totals 13 residues. V dropped 3 bases and J dropped 6 bases, with 12 bases sitting between them.

The J gene is TRBJ1-4, the V gene TRBV6-1; no clear D gene. The length of the CDR3 is 17 residues. CDR1 and CDR2 (germline): MNHNS, SASEGT. The V gene lost 0 bases and the J gene lost 0 bases, with 11 bases spanning the gap. CDR3 loop: CASSEAGVGSTNEKLFF. The DNA of the CDR3 is TGTGCCAGCAGTGAAGCGGGCGTCGGTTCAACTAATGAAAAACTGTTTTTT.

The chain couples TRBV4-2 to TRBJ2-1; D remains ambiguous. Germline V gives CDR1 LGHNA, CDR2 YNFKEQ. The CDR3 has 12 amino acids. Trimming took off 3 bases at V and 5 bases at J, with 5 bases between the two ends. CDR3 region: CASSHEDNEQFF. The CDR3 DNA reads as TGTGCCAGCAGCCACGAGGACAATGAGCAGTTCTTC.

This clone showed up just once. The V call is TRBV5-1, the J call TRBJ2-5, with 10 bases fitting TRBD2. Per the germline V gene, CDR1 is SGHRS and CDR2 is YFSETQ. The CDR3 has 17 residues. Trimming cost V 2 bases and J 2 bases; bases outside gene matches: 9. The CDR3 here is CASSLIPSGSAQETQYF. For the CDR3, the DNA is TGCGCCAGCAGCTTAATCCCTAGCGGGAGTGCTCAAGAGACCCAGTACTTC.

This rearrangement joins TRBV6-5 to TRBJ1-1; D not resolved. Germline values: CDR1 MNHEY, CDR2 SVGAGI. This CDR3 is built from 15 residues. V was trimmed by 0 bases and J by 0 bases, leaving 8 bases between them. The CDR3 region is CASSYSWHMNTEAFF. CDR3 coding DNA: TGTGCCAGCAGTTACTCTTGGCACATGAACACTGAAGCTTTCTTT.

The V gene is TRBV6-6, the J gene TRBJ1-3, with D unresolved. This CDR3 is built from 14 residues. V was pared by 0 bases and J by 2 bases, with 5 bases between. Germline loops: CDR1 MNHNY, CDR2 SVGAGI (reference sequence). In DNA form, the CDR3 reads TGTGCCAGCAGTTACTCGCTAGCTGGAAACACCATATATTTT. The encoded protein is CASSYSLAGNTIYF.

The chain links TRBV28 to TRBJ1-2, with D possibly being TRBD1 (6 bases). Germline CDR1 is MDHEN and CDR2 is SYDVKM. Between the trimmed V and J ends, which lost 3 bases and 8 bases, there was a span of 16 bases. The CDR3 is 14 residues long. In DNA form, the CDR3 reads TGTGCCAGCAGTTTGGCCGGACAGACCAACGGCTACACCTTC. Protein product: CASSLAGQTNGYTF.

This chain joins TRBV14 and TRBJ1-1; unclear D gene. V dropped 0 bases and J dropped 3 bases, with 14 bases sitting between them. This CDR3 contains 16 residues. Germline V gives CDR1 SGHDN, CDR2 FVKESK. The chain's CDR3 is CASSQEVRGVDTEAFF. Here the CDR3 DNA reads TGTGCCAGCAGCCAAGAGGTCCGGGGAGTAGACACTGAAGCTTTCTTT.

This CDR3 is CASSPAGGLMEEQYF. CDR3 nucleotides: TGTGCCAGCAGCCCTGCGGGAGGGCTGATGGAAGAGCAGTACTTC. This chain connects TRBV5-4 to TRBJ2-7, with TRBD2 matching 9 bases. The trim removed 4 bases at V and 7 bases at J, leaving 12 bases unmatched. The CDR3 runs to 15 residues. Germline CDR1 is SGHNT and CDR2 is YYREEE (reference sequence).

This chain links TRBV6-5 with TRBJ2-7, with D perhaps TRBD1 (6 bases). Trimming cost V 0 bases and J 2 bases, with 11 bases left between them. Germline CDR1 reads MNHEY; CDR2 reads SVGAGI. This CDR3 contains 15 residues. The CDR3 bases are TGTGCCAGCAGTTACTCAAGAGAGGGGGCCTACGAGCAGTACTTC. This translates into CASSYSREGAYEQYF.

This chain links TRBV6-1 with TRBJ2-7; 7 positions match TRBD1. The CDR3 totals 13 residues. CDR1 and CDR2 (germline): MNHNS, SASEGT. Trimming took 10 bases from V and 3 from J; bases not matched to a gene: 9. CDR3 bases: TGTGCCACCGAGGCGACAGGGCACTACGAGCAGTACTTC. It translates to CATEATGHYEQYF.

This rearrangement joins TRBV28 to TRBJ1-5, with D possibly matching TRBD1 (5 bases). V was pared by 7 bases and J by 2 bases, with 15 bases between. The CDR3 sequence is 15 residues long. Germline lookup yields CDR1 MDHEN and CDR2 SYDVKM. The CDR3 reads CASKILTAGNQPQHF. CDR3 in DNA: TGTGCCAGCAAGATTCTGACAGCGGGCAATCAGCCCCAGCATTTT.

V is TRBV28 and J is TRBJ2-2, with TRBD1 matching over 10 bases. The CDR3 is made up of 16 amino acids. The germline gives CDR1 MDHEN, CDR2 SYDVKM. V lost 7 bases, J lost 4 bases, and 9 bases stayed unmatched. CDR3 sequence (DNA): TGTGCCAGCATAGTGACAGGGGGCTCGGTCACCGGGGAGCTGTTTTTT. This codes for CASIVTGGSVTGELFF.

The V call is TRBV11-2, the J call TRBJ1-4; D unclear. The length of the CDR3 is 15 residues. The V and J ends lost 0 bases and 9 bases respectively, with 14 bases between them. Germline assignment: CDR1 SGHAT and CDR2 FQNNGV. CDR3 in amino acids: CASSLDYSLGKKLFF. CDR3 DNA: TGTGCCAGCAGCTTAGATTACAGCCTTGGAAAAAAACTGTTTTTT.

The rearrangement links TRBV5-8 to TRBJ2-7; TRBD1 matches at 11 bases. With V trimmed by 1 base and J by 5 bases, 8 bases remained unmatched. CDR1 and CDR2 (germline): SGHTS, YDEGEE. CDR3 length equals 16 residues. The CDR3 bases are TGTGCCAGCAGCTTGATCGGACAGGGGGCTTTGAACGAGCAGTACTTC. Protein sequence: CASSLIGQGALNEQYF. The variable domain in full, completed from reference TRBV5-8 and TRBJ2-7, reads EAGVTQSPTHLIKTRGQQATLRCSPISGHTSVYWYQQALGLGLQFLLWYDEGEERNRGNFPPRFSGRQFPNYSSELNVNALELEDSALYLCASSLIGQGALNEQYFGPGTRLTVT.

This clone was recorded only once. V usage is TRBV7-9 and J usage is TRBJ2-5, with D perhaps matching TRBD2 (5 bases). Germline CDR1 and CDR2: SEHNR and FQNEAQ (reference sequence). V lost 5 bases to trimming and J lost 1 base, with 11 bases between them. The CDR3 has 14 amino acids. The CDR3 sequence is CASSKEGGQETQYF. For the CDR3, the DNA is TGTGCCAGCAGCAAAGAGGGCGGCCAAGAGACCCAGTACTTC.

V is TRBV7-9 and J is TRBJ2-2, with a weak D call TRBD2 (5 bases). V shed 2 bases and J shed 6 bases, with 10 bases lying between them. The CDR3 runs to 14 residues. Germline assignment: CDR1 SEHNR and CDR2 FQNEAQ (reference sequence). The CDR3 DNA reads TGTGCCAGCAGCTTATTCGGAGGCTCCGGGGAGCTGTTTTTT. Protein sequence: CASSLFGGSGELFF.

This clone was detected a few times. V is TRBV9 and J is TRBJ1-3; 10 bases agree with TRBD1. The CDR3 has 15 amino acids. With V trimmed by 0 bases and J by 6 bases, 3 bases remained unmatched. In germline, CDR1 is SGDLS, CDR2 YYNGEE. CDR3 amino acids: CASSVADRGENTIYF. The CDR3 nucleotides read TGTGCCAGCAGCGTAGCGGACAGGGGGGAAAACACCATATATTTT.

The chain is built from TRBV2 and TRBJ2-4, with D perhaps TRBD2 (6 bases). CDR1 and CDR2 (germline): SNHLY, FYNNEI. The V end lost 6 bases, the J end lost 10 bases, and 22 bases lay between the germline ends. CDR3 length: 15 residues. The CDR3 loop is CASSALSAGGAIQYF. CDR3 bases: TGTGCCAGCAGCGCACTCTCCGCCGGAGGGGCAATTCAGTACTTC.

This chain connects TRBV5-1 to TRBJ2-2; 9 nucleotides agree with TRBD1. Trimming at V came to 3 bases and at J to 5 bases, leaving 11 bases not matched to a gene. The CDR3 is made up of 17 amino acids. Per the germline V gene, CDR1 is SGHRS and CDR2 is YFSETQ. Written as DNA, the CDR3 is TGCGCCAGCAGCTCGACCGGGACAGGGATAACTACCGGGGAGCTGTTTTTT. Translated: CASSSTGTGITTGELFF.

This chain links TRBV10-2 with TRBJ2-7; D may be TRBD1 (6 bases). Trimming removed 4 bases at V and 3 bases at J, with 13 bases between. Germline CDR1 reads WSHSY; CDR2 reads SAAADI. CDR3 length: 14 residues. The CDR3 region is CASSGQVLRYEQYF. The CDR3 DNA is TGCGCCAGCAGTGGACAGGTGCTACGCTACGAGCAGTACTTC.

This clone showed up just once. The chain links TRBV27 to TRBJ2-7; the D gene is possibly TRBD2 (5 bases). Trimming cost V 0 bases and J 3 bases, with 12 bases left between them. CDR3 size: 15 residues. Looked up from germline, CDR1 is MNHEY and CDR2 is SMNVEV (reference sequence). In DNA form, the CDR3 reads TGTGCCAGCAGTTTATCCGACGGGGTCAACTACGAGCAGTACTTC. Its protein product is CASSLSDGVNYEQYF.

The CDR3 nucleotides read TGCGCCAGCAGCTTGAGGGGGACGGAAAAAGATACGCAGTATTTT. This gives the protein CASSLRGTEKDTQYF. V usage is TRBV5-1 and J usage is TRBJ2-3, with D possibly TRBD1 on 6 matching bases. The length of the CDR3 is 15 residues. With 1 base removed from V and 5 bases from J, the gap between germline ends came to 14 bases. CDR1 is SGHRS, CDR2 YFSETQ, per germline.

The chain combines TRBV11-1 with TRBJ1-1; D call uncertain. There are 16 residues in the CDR3. The ends were cut back, 0 bases at V and 6 bases at J, with 17 bases in the middle. Per germline, CDR1 SGHAT and CDR2 FQDESV (reference sequence). CDR3 loop: CASSLAYEIAGSEAFF. In DNA, the CDR3 is TGTGCCAGCAGCTTAGCTTATGAAATAGCGGGCTCTGAAGCTTTCTTT.